This TCR beta chain was profiled in a study of blood T cell repertoires in COVID-19. Per germline, CDR1 SGHDN and CDR2 FVKESK. The CDR3 has 14 amino acids. V lost 4 bases and J lost 4, with 14 bases in between. Original processing notes: Estimation of nucleated cell counts relied on the amplification of reference gene primers. TCRdb keeps only in-frame clones here, not all; method: immunoSEQ multiplex PCR. D and trimming come from the DNA, and the V and J calls and clone size come from that table. In the table there are fewer than 100,000 clones, about 79% of which are singletons. Source material: peripheral blood. The TCR comes from a woman aged 45-59 years with acute or convalescent COVID-19. J is TRBJ2-7 and V is TRBV14; D possibly corresponds to TRBD2 (6 bases). CDR3 region: CASSRRDSTYEQYF. Here the CDR3 DNA reads TGTGCCAGCAGCCGACGGGACTCTACTTACGAGCAGTACTTC.